A selection of T cell receptor beta chains follows, all from one sample in a study of blood T cell repertoires in COVID-19. The data were produced by immunoSEQ multiplex PCR, yet TCRdb's version contains in-frame clones alone and is incomplete. The table shows about 250,000 clones, with less than 90% occurring only once. The sequenced material came from PBMCs or T cells enriched from blood (not recorded which). Receptors were obtained from a woman aged 45-65 years who had recovered from COVID-19. The CDR3 runs from the conserved cysteine through the conserved F or W. D genes are given only for firm matches. Only part of the rows carry a size: once, few, many, or a class if the clone is expanded.

CDR3nt: TGTGCCTGGAGTACAGGGGGGTATGAGCAGTTCTTC
CDR3aa: CAWSTGGYEQFF
j_gene: TRBJ2-1
abundance: .
len: 12
d_gene: TRBD1
v_gene: TRBV30

CDR3nt: TGTGCCACCAGTGTACAGGGGGGGGACAATCAGCCCCAGCATTTT
CDR3aa: CATSVQGGDNQPQHF
j_gene: TRBJ1-5
abundance: .
len: 15
d_gene: TRBD1
v_gene: TRBV24-1

CDR3nt: TGCGCCAGCAGCTTGGCCGGCGGGAGAGAAGAGACCCAGTACTTC
CDR3aa: CASSLAGGREETQYF
j_gene: TRBJ2-5
abundance: .
len: 15
d_gene: TRBD2
v_gene: TRBV5-1

CDR3nt: TGCGCCAGCAGCCAGAAACCCGGGACAGCTAATGAAAAACTGTTTTTT
CDR3aa: CASSQKPGTANEKLFF
j_gene: TRBJ1-4
abundance: .
len: 16
d_gene: TRBD1
v_gene: TRBV4-3

CDR3nt: TGCAGCGCCAGGGGGTTGGGGACTGAAGCTTTCTTT
CDR3aa: CSARGLGTEAFF
j_gene: TRBJ1-1
abundance: .
len: 12
d_gene: TRBD1
v_gene: TRBV29-1

CDR3nt: TGCGCCAGCAGTCTTACAACTAATGAAAAACTGTTTTTT
CDR3aa: CASSLTTNEKLFF
j_gene: TRBJ1-4
abundance: .
len: 13
d_gene: .
v_gene: TRBV5-1

CDR3nt: TGTGCCAGCAGCCAAGGTGGTAGGAACACTGAAGCTTTCTTT
CDR3aa: CASSQGGRNTEAFF
j_gene: TRBJ1-1
abundance: .
len: 14
d_gene: .
v_gene: TRBV14

CDR3nt: TGTGCCAGCAGCCAAGGGAGCGGGGGTTCTACCTACGAGCAGTACTTC
CDR3aa: CASSQGSGGSTYEQYF
j_gene: TRBJ2-7
abundance: .
len: 16
d_gene: TRBD2
v_gene: TRBV4-2

CDR3nt: TGTGCCAGCAGCCAACAGGGGACCACCTACAATGAGCAGTTCTTC
CDR3aa: CASSQQGTTYNEQFF
j_gene: TRBJ2-1
abundance: .
len: 15
d_gene: TRBD1
v_gene: TRBV7-2

CDR3nt: TGTGCCAGCAGCTTTGGACAGTATAATTCACCCCTCCACTTT
CDR3aa: CASSFGQYNSPLHF
j_gene: TRBJ1-6
abundance: .
len: 14
d_gene: .
v_gene: TRBV5-4

CDR3nt: TGTGCCAGCAGCCAGGAATATACGAGACAGGGCCCAGATACGCAGTATTTT
CDR3aa: CASSQEYTRQGPDTQYF
j_gene: TRBJ2-3
abundance: .
len: 17
d_gene: TRBD1
v_gene: TRBV3-1/TRBV3-2

CDR3nt: TGTGCCAGTACGGGACTAGGAGCTCCCTACAATGAGCAGTTCTTC
CDR3aa: CASTGLGAPYNEQFF
j_gene: TRBJ2-1
abundance: once
len: 15
d_gene: TRBD2
v_gene: TRBV19

CDR3nt: TGTGCCACCGCGGGACAGATGAACACTGAAGCTTTCTTT
CDR3aa: CATAGQMNTEAFF
j_gene: TRBJ1-1
abundance: .
len: 13
d_gene: TRBD1
v_gene: TRBV7-9

CDR3nt: TGTGCCAGCTCACCTCAGGATCGAGAAAAACTGTTTTTT
CDR3aa: CASSPQDREKLFF
j_gene: TRBJ1-4
abundance: .
len: 13
d_gene: .
v_gene: TRBV18

CDR3nt: TGTGCCAGCAGTGCGGGACAGGGGAAGGAGACCCAGTACTTC
CDR3aa: CASSAGQGKETQYF
j_gene: TRBJ2-5
abundance: .
len: 14
d_gene: TRBD1
v_gene: TRBV28

CDR3nt: TGTGCCAGCAGACCAGACAGGGATAATAATTCACCCCTCCACTTT
CDR3aa: CASRPDRDNNSPLHF
j_gene: TRBJ1-6
abundance: .
len: 15
d_gene: TRBD1
v_gene: TRBV27

CDR3nt: TGTGCCAGCAGCGTGGGACAGGGCTTGGACTATGGCTACACCTTC
CDR3aa: CASSVGQGLDYGYTF
j_gene: TRBJ1-2
abundance: .
len: 15
d_gene: TRBD1
v_gene: TRBV6-5

CDR3nt: TGCAGTGCTAGTGAAGCGGGAAAAAACACCGGGGAGCTGTTTTTT
CDR3aa: CSASEAGKNTGELFF
j_gene: TRBJ2-2
abundance: .
len: 15
d_gene: TRBD2
v_gene: TRBV20-1

CDR3nt: TGTGCCAGCAGCCTGACGGGCGGGAGTGTAAATACGCAGTATTTT
CDR3aa: CASSLTGGSVNTQYF
j_gene: TRBJ2-3
abundance: .
len: 15
d_gene: TRBD2
v_gene: TRBV5-6

CDR3nt: TGTGCCAGTAGTGCGGGGGACAGGCTCTATAATTCACCCCTCCACTTT
CDR3aa: CASSAGDRLYNSPLHF
j_gene: TRBJ1-6
abundance: .
len: 16
d_gene: TRBD1
v_gene: TRBV19

CDR3nt: TGTGCCAGCAGCTTCCCCGGGACTAGCCCCTCAGAGCAGTTCTTC
CDR3aa: CASSFPGTSPSEQFF
j_gene: TRBJ2-1
abundance: .
len: 15
d_gene: TRBD2
v_gene: TRBV7-9

CDR3nt: TGTGCCAGCAGCAAAGCCTCGCGGGACCGCATCTACGAGCAGTACTTC
CDR3aa: CASSKASRDRIYEQYF
j_gene: TRBJ2-7
abundance: .
len: 16
d_gene: .
v_gene: TRBV21-1

CDR3nt: TGTGCCAGCAGCTTACTGATATCCGGAGGGAACACCGGGGAGCTGTTTTTT
CDR3aa: CASSLLISGGNTGELFF
j_gene: TRBJ2-2
abundance: .
len: 17
d_gene: .
v_gene: TRBV5-4

CDR3nt: TGTGCCAGCAGTTGGGGACAGGGGGCGGTTGGCACTGAAGCTTTCTTT
CDR3aa: CASSWGQGAVGTEAFF
j_gene: TRBJ1-1
abundance: .
len: 16
d_gene: TRBD1
v_gene: TRBV6-5

CDR3nt: TGTGCCATCAGAAGAGGAGAGAACACTGAAGCTTTCTTT
CDR3aa: CAIRRGENTEAFF
j_gene: TRBJ1-1
abundance: few
len: 13
d_gene: .
v_gene: TRBV10-3

CDR3nt: TGTGCCAGCAGTCAGGGGGGTGGAAACACCATATATTTT
CDR3aa: CASSQGGGNTIYF
j_gene: TRBJ1-3
abundance: .
len: 13
d_gene: TRBD1
v_gene: TRBV6-5

CDR3nt: TGCAGCGTTGATGCGCAGGCCACAGATACGCAGTATTTT
CDR3aa: CSVDAQATDTQYF
j_gene: TRBJ2-3
abundance: .
len: 13
d_gene: .
v_gene: TRBV29-1

CDR3nt: TGTGCCAGCAGTCCCGGGACAGGGGTCGAAAAACTGTTTTTT
CDR3aa: CASSPGTGVEKLFF
j_gene: TRBJ1-4
abundance: .
len: 14
d_gene: TRBD1
v_gene: TRBV2

CDR3nt: TGTGCCAGCAGTGACCCCCCGGGTTGTAACAATGAAAAACTGTTTTTT
CDR3aa: CASSDPPGCNNEKLFF
j_gene: TRBJ1-4
abundance: .
len: 16
d_gene: .
v_gene: TRBV6-4

CDR3nt: TGTGCCAGCAGCCCACAGAGCGGGGGTTACAATGAGCAGTTCTTC
CDR3aa: CASSPQSGGYNEQFF
j_gene: TRBJ2-1
abundance: .
len: 15
d_gene: TRBD2
v_gene: TRBV7-3

CDR3nt: TGTGCCAGCAGGGCAGGGGGTTCCGGCAATCAGCCCCAGCATTTT
CDR3aa: CASRAGGSGNQPQHF
j_gene: TRBJ1-5
abundance: .
len: 15
d_gene: TRBD1
v_gene: TRBV6-5

CDR3nt: TGTGCCAGCTCTACGGGACAGGACAATGAGCAGTTCTTC
CDR3aa: CASSTGQDNEQFF
j_gene: TRBJ2-1
abundance: .
len: 13
d_gene: TRBD1
v_gene: TRBV18

CDR3nt: TGTGCCACCTCACGGGGGGTTGGGGGCAATCAGCCCCAGCATTTT
CDR3aa: CATSRGVGGNQPQHF
j_gene: TRBJ1-5
abundance: few
len: 15
d_gene: .
v_gene: TRBV19

CDR3nt: TGCAGTGCTAGTACTATTACTAGCGGGAGTTTATATACGCAGTATTTT
CDR3aa: CSASTITSGSLYTQYF
j_gene: TRBJ2-3
abundance: .
len: 16
d_gene: TRBD2
v_gene: TRBV20-1

CDR3nt: TGTGCCAGCAGCCCAGGGACAGGGCGTCAGCCCCAGCATTTT
CDR3aa: CASSPGTGRQPQHF
j_gene: TRBJ1-5
abundance: .
len: 14
d_gene: TRBD1
v_gene: TRBV7-9

CDR3nt: TGTGCCAGCAGCCAGGCAGGGGGTGGCTACACCTTC
CDR3aa: CASSQAGGGYTF
j_gene: TRBJ1-2
abundance: .
len: 12
d_gene: TRBD1
v_gene: TRBV3-1/TRBV3-2

CDR3nt: TGTGCCAGCAGCCCCCGGACAGGGCTGCCTGAAGCTTTCTTT
CDR3aa: CASSPRTGLPEAFF
j_gene: TRBJ1-1
abundance: .
len: 14
d_gene: TRBD1
v_gene: TRBV9

CDR3nt: TGTGCCAGCAGCGGGGGACTAGCGATGTACTACGAGCAGTACTTC
CDR3aa: CASSGGLAMYYEQYF
j_gene: TRBJ2-7
abundance: once
len: 15
d_gene: TRBD2
v_gene: TRBV7-2

CDR3nt: TGCAGCGTGACAGTTAACTATGGCTACACCTTC
CDR3aa: CSVTVNYGYTF
j_gene: TRBJ1-2
abundance: few
len: 11
d_gene: .
v_gene: TRBV29-1

CDR3nt: TGCGCCAGCAGCTTGCAACAAGAGACCCAGTACTTC
CDR3aa: CASSLQQETQYF
j_gene: TRBJ2-5
abundance: .
len: 12
d_gene: .
v_gene: TRBV5-1

CDR3nt: TGCGCCAGCAGCTGGGAGGCCGCGAACACCGGGGAGCTGTTTTTT
CDR3aa: CASSWEAANTGELFF
j_gene: TRBJ2-2
abundance: .
len: 15
d_gene: .
v_gene: TRBV4-3

CDR3nt: TGTGCCAGTAGTATAGTATGGACTAGCGGCGGCACAGATACGCAGTATTTT
CDR3aa: CASSIVWTSGGTDTQYF
j_gene: TRBJ2-3
abundance: once
len: 17
d_gene: TRBD2
v_gene: TRBV19

CDR3nt: TGTGCCAGCAGCCATAAACAGGGGACTAATTCACCCCTCCACTTT
CDR3aa: CASSHKQGTNSPLHF
j_gene: TRBJ1-6
abundance: .
len: 15
d_gene: TRBD1
v_gene: TRBV3-1/TRBV3-2

CDR3nt: TGTGCCAGCAGCTCGCCCCGGACAGCCGATGCAACTAATGAAAAACTGTTTTTT
CDR3aa: CASSSPRTADATNEKLFF
j_gene: TRBJ1-4
abundance: .
len: 18
d_gene: .
v_gene: TRBV7-9

CDR3nt: TGTGCCAGCAGCTGGGGACAGGAGAACACTGAAGCTTTCTTT
CDR3aa: CASSWGQENTEAFF
j_gene: TRBJ1-1
abundance: .
len: 14
d_gene: TRBD1
v_gene: TRBV7-9

CDR3nt: TGCAGCGTTGAAGCACTCGTTTCTTCTGAGCAGTTCTTC
CDR3aa: CSVEALVSSEQFF
j_gene: TRBJ2-1
abundance: .
len: 13
d_gene: .
v_gene: TRBV29-1

CDR3nt: TGCGCCAGCAGCAGATCAGAAGAGACCCAGTACTTC
CDR3aa: CASSRSEETQYF
j_gene: TRBJ2-5
abundance: .
len: 12
d_gene: .
v_gene: TRBV5-1

CDR3nt: TGTGCCAGCAGCGGGCGCAGGGCTAGCGGATTCTACGAGCAGTACTTC
CDR3aa: CASSGRRASGFYEQYF
j_gene: TRBJ2-7
abundance: .
len: 16
d_gene: TRBD2
v_gene: TRBV7-2

CDR3nt: TGTGCCAGCAGTTTCGCGGGAAATGGCGGATACGAGCAGTACTTC
CDR3aa: CASSFAGNGGYEQYF
j_gene: TRBJ2-7
abundance: .
len: 15
d_gene: .
v_gene: TRBV28

CDR3nt: TGTGCCAGCAGCTTACCGGCAGGGCTTTTGGGCACTGAAGCTTTCTTT
CDR3aa: CASSLPAGLLGTEAFF
j_gene: TRBJ1-1
abundance: .
len: 16
d_gene: .
v_gene: TRBV7-9

CDR3nt: TGCAGCGTCTGGACAGGGGGGGAGACCCAGTACTTC
CDR3aa: CSVWTGGETQYF
j_gene: TRBJ2-5
abundance: .
len: 12
d_gene: TRBD1
v_gene: TRBV29-1

CDR3nt: TGCGCCAGCGCCTTACAGAGCAATCAGCCCCAGCATTTT
CDR3aa: CASALQSNQPQHF
j_gene: TRBJ1-5
abundance: .
len: 13
d_gene: .
v_gene: TRBV5-1

CDR3nt: TGTGCCAGCAGTTTTGGGACAGGGGGCTTACAGCCCCAGCATTTT
CDR3aa: CASSFGTGGLQPQHF
j_gene: TRBJ1-5
abundance: .
len: 15
d_gene: TRBD1
v_gene: TRBV28